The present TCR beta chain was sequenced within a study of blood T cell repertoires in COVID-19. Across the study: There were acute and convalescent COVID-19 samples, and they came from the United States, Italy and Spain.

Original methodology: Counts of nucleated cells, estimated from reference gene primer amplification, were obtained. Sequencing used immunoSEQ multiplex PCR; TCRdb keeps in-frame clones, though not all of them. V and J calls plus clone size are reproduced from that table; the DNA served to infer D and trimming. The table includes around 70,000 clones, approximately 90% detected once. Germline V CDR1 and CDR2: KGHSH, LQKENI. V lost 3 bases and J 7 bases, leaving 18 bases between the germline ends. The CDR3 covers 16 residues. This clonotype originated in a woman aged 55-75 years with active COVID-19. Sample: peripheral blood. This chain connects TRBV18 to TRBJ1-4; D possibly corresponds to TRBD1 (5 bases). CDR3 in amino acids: CASSPQSGSSGEKLFF. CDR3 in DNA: TGTGCCAGCTCACCTCAATCAGGGTCCTCGGGTGAAAAACTGTTTTTT. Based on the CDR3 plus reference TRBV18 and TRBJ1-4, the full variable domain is NAGVMQNPRHLVRRRGQEARLRCSPMKGHSHVYWYRQLPEEGLKFMVYLQKENIIDESGMPKERFSAEFPKEGPSILRIQQVVRGDSAAYFCASSPQSGSSGEKLFFGSGTQLSVL.